One and the same sample provided the 18 T cell receptor beta chains below, sequenced in a study of T cell responses to AZD1222 COVID-19 vaccine. TCRdb's table, derived via immunoSEQ multiplex PCR, lists solely in-frame clones and lacks some. The sample lists some 92,000 clones; approximately 91% were seen once. Sequences were derived from peripheral blood, sampled on day 0 of AZD1222 vaccination. The receptors originated from an adult in good health.

This clone appeared once. The V gene is TRBV2, the J gene TRBJ1-6; the D is unclear. Germline V gene lookup returns CDR1 SNHLY and CDR2 FYNNEI. The CDR3 consists of 16 residues. Trimming removed 6 bases at V and 5 bases at J, with 17 bases between. CDR3: CASRRNYRVHNSPLHF. The CDR3 DNA sequence: TGTGCCAGCAGAAGGAATTATCGGGTACATAATTCACCCCTCCACTTT.

This chain links TRBV5-1 with TRBJ2-2; D tentatively reads TRBD1 or TRBD2 (5 bases each). This CDR3 is built from 14 residues. The germline V gene encodes CDR1 SGHRS and CDR2 YFSETQ. Trimming removed 0 bases at V and 4 bases at J, with 7 bases between. This CDR3 reads CASSLDGGTGELFF. The CDR3 region has the DNA TGCGCCAGCAGCTTGGATGGGGGCACCGGGGAGCTGTTTTTT.

This clone occurred a few times. The V gene is TRBV3-1 (or the pseudogene TRBV3-2), the J gene TRBJ1-6; D gene uncertain. In germline, CDR1 is LGHDT, CDR2 YNNKEL (reference sequence). Trimming removed 4 bases from V and 2 bases from J, with 12 bases in between. There are 16 residues in the CDR3. For the CDR3, the DNA is TGTGCCAGCAGCCTCACGGGAGGGACCTATAATTCACCCCTCCACTTT. Amino acid sequence: CASSLTGGTYNSPLHF.

CDR3 DNA sequence: TGTGCCAGCAGCGTATCAGGTAGCAATCAGCCCCAGCATTTT. Translated: CASSVSGSNQPQHF. The chain employs TRBV9 and TRBJ1-5; no definite D call. Trimming took 1 base from V and 0 from J, leaving 5 bases between them. The CDR3 runs 14 residues. Germline-derived CDR1 and CDR2 are SGDLS and YYNGEE.

The V gene is TRBV7-9, the J gene TRBJ1-1; the D gene is possibly TRBD1 (6 bases). From germline, CDR1 is SEHNR and CDR2 FQNEAQ (reference sequence). Trimming left V 8 bases short and J 3 bases short, with 19 bases between. The CDR3 has 15 amino acids. Here the CDR3 reads CASATVRGGDTEAFF. DNA for the CDR3: TGTGCCAGCGCTACAGTCAGGGGCGGGGACACTGAAGCTTTCTTT. Complete variable domain (other parts from reference TRBV7-9 and TRBJ1-1): DTGVSQNPRHKITKRGQNVTFRCDPISEHNRLYWYRQTLGQGPEFLTYFQNEAQLEKSRLLSDRFSAERPKGSFSTLEIQRTEQGDSAMYLCASATVRGGDTEAFFGQGTRLTVV.

In its sample, this clone was seen once. The chain is built from TRBV2 and TRBJ1-1; possible D gene TRBD1, 5 bases. The CDR3 has 12 amino acids. Germline V lookup: CDR1 SNHLY, CDR2 FYNNEI. Trimming took 9 bases from V and 1 from J, leaving 9 bases between them. The CDR3 loop is CASGTANTEAFF. The CDR3 coding sequence is TGTGCCAGTGGGACGGCGAACACTGAAGCTTTCTTT. Full variable domain (rest looked up from reference TRBV2 and TRBJ1-1): EPEVTQTPSHQVTQMGQEVILRCVPISNHLYFYWYRQILGQKVEFLVSFYNNEISEKSEIFDDQFSVERPDGSNFTLKIRSTKLEDSAMYFCASGTANTEAFFGQGTRLTVV.

V usage is TRBV4-1 and J usage is TRBJ2-7; 7 positions match TRBD1. The V gene end was trimmed by 6 bases and the J gene end by 1 base; junction bases not matched to a gene: 27. This CDR3 is 21 amino acids long. Germline-derived CDR1 and CDR2 are MGHRA and YSYEKL. The CDR3 coding sequence is TGCGCCAGCAGGGCAAGAATTGTTAGTGGCGGGCAGGGGGTGAATTCCTACGAGCAGTACTTC. It translates to CASRARIVSGGQGVNSYEQYF.

The chain recombines TRBV7-9 with TRBJ1-1; D is uncertain. The CDR3 runs to 13 residues. Trimming removed 7 bases from V and 1 base from J, with 10 bases in between. The germline CDR1 and CDR2 sequences are SEHNR and FQNEAQ (reference sequence). CDR3 in amino acids: CASNNYGNTEAFF. The CDR3 nucleotides read TGTGCCAGCAATAACTACGGGAACACTGAAGCTTTCTTT.

This chain joins TRBV12-3 or TRBV12-4 and TRBJ2-5, with unresolved D. The CDR3 consists of 13 residues. The V end was cut by 5 bases, the J end by 5 bases, with 12 bases between. The DNA of the CDR3 is TGTGCCAGCAGTCTCGGTCCTCGGGAGACCCAGTACTTC. Protein: CASSLGPRETQYF.

Here the CDR3 DNA reads TGTGCCAGCAGTGTGGGACGGGATTCACCCCTCCACTTT. Amino acids: CASSVGRDSPLHF. V and J are TRBV12-3 or TRBV12-4 and TRBJ1-6, with a weak D call TRBD1 (5 bases). The CDR3 is 13 residues long. V was trimmed by 5 bases and J by 8 bases, leaving 10 bases between them.

The chain has TRBV5-1 and TRBJ2-4; no firm D call. The CDR3 has 15 amino acids. The V end lost 0 bases, the J end lost 5 bases, and 12 bases lay between the germline ends. Germline-derived CDR1 and CDR2 are SGHRS and YFSETQ. This CDR3 reads CASSLGVAGQNIQYF. For the CDR3, the DNA is TGCGCCAGCAGCTTGGGGGTTGCAGGCCAAAACATTCAGTACTTC. Looking up the rest from reference TRBV5-1 and TRBJ2-4 gives the full variable domain: KAGVTQTPRYLIKTRGQQVTLSCSPISGHRSVSWYQQTPGQGLQFLFEYFSETQRNKGNFPGRFSGRQFSNSRSEMNVSTLELGDSALYLCASSLGVAGQNIQYFGAGTRLSVL.

The chain recombines TRBV3-1 (or the pseudogene TRBV3-2) with TRBJ1-6, with no clear D. The germline gives CDR1 LGHDT, CDR2 YNNKEL (reference sequence). V gave up 4 bases and J gave up 0 bases, with 13 bases separating them. The CDR3 has 17 amino acids. The CDR3 protein is CASSLRTVSSYNSPLHF. DNA for the CDR3: TGTGCCAGCAGCCTGCGGACGGTTAGCTCCTATAATTCACCCCTCCACTTT.

The chain employs TRBV7-8 and TRBJ1-2, with a weak D call TRBD1 (5 bases). V was pared by 1 base and J by 7 bases, with 13 bases between. This CDR3 is built from 14 residues. CDR1 and CDR2 (germline): SGHVS, FQNEAQ. CDR3 in amino acids: CASSLVNVQGGYTF. CDR3 in DNA: TGTGCCAGCAGCTTAGTAAACGTGCAGGGTGGCTACACCTTC.

The chain couples TRBV5-1 to TRBJ1-1; D might be TRBD1 (5 bases). V lost 4 bases to trimming and J lost 5 bases, with 18 bases between them. The CDR3 length is 15 residues. CDR1 is SGHRS and CDR2 is YFSETQ in the germline V gene. CDR3 nucleotide sequence: TGCGCCAGCAGCGCCGTCGGGGCCTTCGGGACTGAAGCTTTCTTT. Its protein is CASSAVGAFGTEAFF.

The genes are TRBV5-1 and TRBJ2-7; a possible D gene is TRBD1 (6 bases). The V gene lost 0 bases and the J gene lost 0 bases, with 10 bases spanning the gap. The CDR3 length is 15 residues. Per the germline V gene, CDR1 is SGHRS and CDR2 is YFSETQ. The CDR3 spells CASSLDTGISYEQYF. The CDR3 DNA is TGCGCCAGCAGCTTGGATACAGGGATCTCCTACGAGCAGTACTTC.

This chain uses TRBV7-9 with TRBJ2-7, with no clear D. CDR3 size: 14 residues. Per germline, CDR1 SEHNR and CDR2 FQNEAQ (reference sequence). Trimming stripped 6 bases from V and 2 bases from J, with 14 bases between. CDR3 amino acids: CASSPSAVTYEQYF. CDR3 nucleotide sequence: TGTGCCAGCAGTCCTTCGGCAGTTACCTACGAGCAGTACTTC. Filled out from reference TRBV7-9 and TRBJ2-7, the complete variable domain reads DTGVSQNPRHKITKRGQNVTFRCDPISEHNRLYWYRQTLGQGPEFLTYFQNEAQLEKSRLLSDRFSAERPKGSFSTLEIQRTEQGDSAMYLCASSPSAVTYEQYFGPGTRLTVT.

The chain has TRBV9 and TRBJ1-5, with TRBD1 matching over 7 bases. CDR3 length equals 15 residues. Germline loops: CDR1 SGDLS, CDR2 YYNGEE. J gave up 2 bases and V 4 bases, and 6 bases lay outside the gene matches. The CDR3 loop is CASSRFQGGNQPQHF. As DNA, the CDR3 is TGTGCCAGCAGCAGATTTCAGGGGGGCAATCAGCCCCAGCATTTT.

This chain links TRBV5-1 with TRBJ2-4; D is unresolved. This CDR3 is 15 amino acids long. Trimming removed 4 bases at V and 8 bases at J, with 19 bases between. In germline, CDR1 is SGHRS, CDR2 YFSETQ. CDR3 nucleotides: TGCGCCAGCAGCGGGATGGGTGGGGTTTCGGACATTCAGTACTTC. This sequence encodes CASSGMGGVSDIQYF. The full variable domain, with the rest looked up from reference TRBV5-1 and TRBJ2-4, is KAGVTQTPRYLIKTRGQQVTLSCSPISGHRSVSWYQQTPGQGLQFLFEYFSETQRNKGNFPGRFSGRQFSNSRSEMNVSTLELGDSALYLCASSGMGGVSDIQYFGAGTRLSVL.